This T cell receptor beta chain is from a study of T cells in narcolepsy. About the study: Patients with NT1 or NT2 and healthy control donors were enrolled. Regarding the study as a whole: In some patient and control memory CD4+ samples, autoreactive clones were absent. Same-patient CSF and blood CD4+ T cell clonotypes included HCRT-specific and TRIB2-specific autoreactive ones. Blood of same and different patients, but not healthy controls, reportedly held recurring autoreactive clonotypes.

With 1 base removed from V and 13 bases from J, the gap between germline ends came to 10 bases. This CDR3 contains 12 residues. Germline-derived CDR1 and CDR2 are LNHNV and YYDKDF (reference sequence). A note on this clone: Its antigen is as yet unknown.

Generated by immunoSEQ multiplex PCR, the TCRdb table keeps only in-frame clones and is missing some. The table shows about 40,000 clones, with about 91% occurring only once. The rearrangement uses TRBV15 and TRBJ1-4; D perhaps matches TRBD1 (6 bases). The specimen sequenced was CD45RA- memory CD4+ T cells from PBMCs. The sequence was obtained from a human donor with narcolepsy. The CDR3 is CATSRVQGILFF. The CDR3 DNA reads as TGTGCCACCAGCAGAGTTCAGGGGATACTGTTTTTT. The variable domain in full, completed from reference TRBV15 and TRBJ1-4, reads DAMVIQNPRYQVTQFGKPVTLSCSQTLNHNVMYWYQQKSSQAPKLLFHYYDKDFNNEADTPDNFQSRRPNTSFCFLDIRSPGLGDTAMYLCATSRVQGILFFGSGTQLSVL.